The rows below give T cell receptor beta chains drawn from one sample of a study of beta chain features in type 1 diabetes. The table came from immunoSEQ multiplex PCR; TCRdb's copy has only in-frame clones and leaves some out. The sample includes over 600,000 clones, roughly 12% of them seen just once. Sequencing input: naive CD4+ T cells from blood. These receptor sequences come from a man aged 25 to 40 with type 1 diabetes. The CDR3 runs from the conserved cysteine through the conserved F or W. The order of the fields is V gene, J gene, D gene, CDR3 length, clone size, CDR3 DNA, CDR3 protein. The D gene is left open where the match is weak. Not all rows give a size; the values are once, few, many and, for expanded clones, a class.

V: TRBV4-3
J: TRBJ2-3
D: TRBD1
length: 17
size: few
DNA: TGCGCCAGCAGCCAAGATCCCCGGGACAGGGTTTTAGATACGCAGTATTTT
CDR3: CASSQDPRDRVLDTQYF

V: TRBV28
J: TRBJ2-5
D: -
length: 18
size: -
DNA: TGTGCCAGCAGTCTTTTCCCAAGGACAGCCTCACGGGCGGAGACCCAGTACTTC
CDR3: CASSLFPRTASRAETQYF

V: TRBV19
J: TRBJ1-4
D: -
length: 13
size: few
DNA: TGTGCCAGTAGTATTCGAGACATTGAAAAACTGTTTTTT
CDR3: CASSIRDIEKLFF

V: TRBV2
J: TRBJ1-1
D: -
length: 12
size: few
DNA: TGTGCCAGCAGTGAGGAAGGGACTGAAGCTTTCTTT
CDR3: CASSEEGTEAFF

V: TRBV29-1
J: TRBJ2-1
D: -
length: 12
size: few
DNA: TGCAGCGTTGCGTGGACTAACAATGAGCAGTTCTTC
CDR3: CSVAWTNNEQFF

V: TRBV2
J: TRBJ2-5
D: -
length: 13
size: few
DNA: TGTGCCAGCATAAGAAGGGGTATCGAGACCCAGTACTTC
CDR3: CASIRRGIETQYF

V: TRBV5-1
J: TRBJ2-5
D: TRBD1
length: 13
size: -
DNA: TGCGCCAGCAGCTCCGGACAGGGAGAGACCCAGTACTTC
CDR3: CASSSGQGETQYF

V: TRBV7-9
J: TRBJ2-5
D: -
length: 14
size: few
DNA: TGTGCCAGCAGCTTACGGGGAGGCGGGGAGACCCAGTACTTC
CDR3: CASSLRGGGETQYF

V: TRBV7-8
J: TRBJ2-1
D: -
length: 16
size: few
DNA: TGTGCCAGCAGCTTAATGTCCGCGACAGGCTACAATGAGCAGTTCTTC
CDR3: CASSLMSATGYNEQFF

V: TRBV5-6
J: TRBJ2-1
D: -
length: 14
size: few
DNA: TGTGCCAGCAGCTCGGTCAGCTCCTACAATGAGCAGTTCTTC
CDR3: CASSSVSSYNEQFF

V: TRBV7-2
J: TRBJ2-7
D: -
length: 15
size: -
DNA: TGTGCCAGCAGCTTAGCGAGTGCCACGTCCTACGAGCAGTACTTC
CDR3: CASSLASATSYEQYF

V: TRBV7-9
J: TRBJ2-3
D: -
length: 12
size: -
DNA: TGTGCCAGCGCCCAAACCACAGATACGCAGTATTTT
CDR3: CASAQTTDTQYF

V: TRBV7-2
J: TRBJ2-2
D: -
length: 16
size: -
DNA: TGTGCCAGCAGCTTAGGGGTTTCCACCTACACCGGGGAGCTGTTTTTT
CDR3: CASSLGVSTYTGELFF

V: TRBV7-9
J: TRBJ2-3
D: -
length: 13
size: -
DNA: TGTGCCAGCAGCACAACCATCACAGATACGCAGTATTTT
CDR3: CASSTTITDTQYF

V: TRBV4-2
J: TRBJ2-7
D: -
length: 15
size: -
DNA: TGTGCCAGCAGCTCAACCGGGGCAAGCTCCTACGAGCAGTACTTC
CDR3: CASSSTGASSYEQYF

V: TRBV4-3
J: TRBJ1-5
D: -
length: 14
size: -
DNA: TGCGCCAGCAGCCAGGAACCTGGAAATCAGCCCCAGCATTTT
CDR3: CASSQEPGNQPQHF

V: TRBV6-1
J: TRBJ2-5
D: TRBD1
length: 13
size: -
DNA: TGTGCCAGCAGCAGGGACAGGGGAGAGACCCAGTACTTC
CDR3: CASSRDRGETQYF

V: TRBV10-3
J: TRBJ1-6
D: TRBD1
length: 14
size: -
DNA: TGTGCCATCAGGTCTGGGACAGAAAATTCACCCCTCCACTTT
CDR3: CAIRSGTENSPLHF

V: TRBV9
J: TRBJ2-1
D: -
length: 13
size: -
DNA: TGTGCCAGCAGCGTTAACAGCTACAATGAGCAGTTCTTC
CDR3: CASSVNSYNEQFF

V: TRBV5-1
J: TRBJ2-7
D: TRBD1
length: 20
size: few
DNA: TGCGCCAGCAGCTTGGGGCCCGGGACAGGGCATAGGACGAGCTCCTACGAGCAGTACTTC
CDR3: CASSLGPGTGHRTSSYEQYF

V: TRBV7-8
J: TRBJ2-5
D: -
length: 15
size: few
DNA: TGTGCCAGCAGCTTACAGGGGGGATTCCAGGAGACCCAGTACTTC
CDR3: CASSLQGGFQETQYF

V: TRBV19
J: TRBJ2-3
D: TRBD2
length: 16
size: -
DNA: TGTGCCAGTAGCCTCCCGGGACTAGCGGGATGGGATACGCAGTATTTT
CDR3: CASSLPGLAGWDTQYF

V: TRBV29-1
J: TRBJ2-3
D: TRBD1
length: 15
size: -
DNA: TGCAGCGTTGGGGACAGGGGAGGGGGCACAGATACGCAGTATTTT
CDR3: CSVGDRGGGTDTQYF

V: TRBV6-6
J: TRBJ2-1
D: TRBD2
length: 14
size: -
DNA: TGTGCCAGCAGCCAACTAGCGGGGGGAAATGAGCAGTTCTTC
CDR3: CASSQLAGGNEQFF

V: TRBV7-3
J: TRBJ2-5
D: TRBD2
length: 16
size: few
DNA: TGTGCCAGCAGCTCGGAAGGAGCGGGGTCGGCAGAGACCCAGTACTTC
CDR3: CASSSEGAGSAETQYF

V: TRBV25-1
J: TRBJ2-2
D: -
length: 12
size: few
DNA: TGTGCCAGCAGTGAAAAATCCGGGGAGCTGTTTTTT
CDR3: CASSEKSGELFF

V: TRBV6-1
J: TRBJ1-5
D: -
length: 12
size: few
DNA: TGTGCCAGCAGTGAAGGCAGGGGACCCCAGCATTTT
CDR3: CASSEGRGPQHF

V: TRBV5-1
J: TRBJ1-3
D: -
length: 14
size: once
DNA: TGCGCCAGCAGCTTGCAAGTCGGCGACCACACCATATATTTT
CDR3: CASSLQVGDHTIYF

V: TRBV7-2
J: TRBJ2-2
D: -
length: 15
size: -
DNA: TGTGCCAGCAGCACAGATGTCAGAACCACCGGGGAGCTGTTTTTT
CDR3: CASSTDVRTTGELFF

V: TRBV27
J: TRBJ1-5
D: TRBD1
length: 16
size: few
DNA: TGTGCCAGCAGTCCACGGACAGGGATCTTAGGTCAGCCCCAGCATTTT
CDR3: CASSPRTGILGQPQHF

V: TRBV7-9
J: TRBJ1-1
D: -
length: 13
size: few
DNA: TGTGCCAGCAGCCCTAGCCTGAACACTGAAGCTTTCTTT
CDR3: CASSPSLNTEAFF

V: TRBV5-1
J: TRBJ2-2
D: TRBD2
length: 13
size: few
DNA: TGCGCCAGCAGCCTGACTAGCGACGGGGAGCTGTTTTTT
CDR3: CASSLTSDGELFF

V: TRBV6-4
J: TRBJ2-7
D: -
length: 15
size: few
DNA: TGTGCCAGCAGCCCCGGGACGGCCTCAACCTACGAGCAGTACTTC
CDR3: CASSPGTASTYEQYF

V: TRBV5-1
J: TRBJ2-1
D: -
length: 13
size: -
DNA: TGCGCCAGCAGCTTGGGAACAGGGAACGAGCAGTTCTTC
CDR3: CASSLGTGNEQFF

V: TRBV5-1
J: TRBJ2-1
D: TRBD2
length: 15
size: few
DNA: TGCGCCAGCAGCCCCGGGACTAGCGTAGTCAATGAGCAGTTCTTC
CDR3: CASSPGTSVVNEQFF

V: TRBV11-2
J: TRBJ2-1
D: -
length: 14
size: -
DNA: TGTGCCAGCAGCTTAGGTTCCGGAGACTATGAGCAGTTCTTC
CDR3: CASSLGSGDYEQFF

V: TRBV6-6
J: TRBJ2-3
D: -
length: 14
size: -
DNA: TGTGCCAGCAGTCCCCAGGGATATCGAGATACGCAGTATTTT
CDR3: CASSPQGYRDTQYF

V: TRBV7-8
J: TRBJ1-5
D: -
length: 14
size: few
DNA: TGTGCCAGCAGCCCTCAGGGAGGCAATCAGCCCCAGCATTTT
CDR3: CASSPQGGNQPQHF

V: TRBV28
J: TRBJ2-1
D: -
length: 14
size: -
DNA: TGTGCCAGCGGGGGTCAACCGACCTACAATGAGCAGTTCTTC
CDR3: CASGGQPTYNEQFF

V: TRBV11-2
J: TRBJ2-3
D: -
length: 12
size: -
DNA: TGTGCCAGCAGCTTGACGACGGCTACGCAGTATTTT
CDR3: CASSLTTATQYF

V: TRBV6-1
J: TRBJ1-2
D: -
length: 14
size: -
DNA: TGTGCCAGCAGTGCTCGGGGTGTAACAGATGGCTACACCTTC
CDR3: CASSARGVTDGYTF

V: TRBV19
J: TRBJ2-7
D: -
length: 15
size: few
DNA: TGTGCCAGTAGTGACCAAGGCAGGGTTGATTACGAGCAGTACTTC
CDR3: CASSDQGRVDYEQYF

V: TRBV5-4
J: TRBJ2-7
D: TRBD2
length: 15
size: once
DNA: TGTGCCAGCAGCTTGGCTAGCGGGTATGTCTACGAGCAGTACTTC
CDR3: CASSLASGYVYEQYF

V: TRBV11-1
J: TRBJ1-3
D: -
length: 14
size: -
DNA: TGTGCCAGCAGCTTAGGTGGCTCTGGAAACACCATATATTTT
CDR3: CASSLGGSGNTIYF

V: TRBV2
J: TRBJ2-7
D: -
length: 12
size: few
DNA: TGTGCCAGCAGAGGGGACTCCTACGAGCAGTACTTC
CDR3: CASRGDSYEQYF

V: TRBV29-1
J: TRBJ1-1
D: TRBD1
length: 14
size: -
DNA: TGCAGCGTCACCCGGGGACAGGGGGACACTGAAGCTTTCTTT
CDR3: CSVTRGQGDTEAFF

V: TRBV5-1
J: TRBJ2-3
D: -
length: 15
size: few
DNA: TGCGCCAGCAGCTTGAGGCGGGACGGCACAGATACGCAGTATTTT
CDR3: CASSLRRDGTDTQYF

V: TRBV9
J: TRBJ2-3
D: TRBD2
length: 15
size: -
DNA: TGTGCCAGCAGCGTTAGCGGGGGGGCTACAGATACGCAGTATTTT
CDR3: CASSVSGGATDTQYF

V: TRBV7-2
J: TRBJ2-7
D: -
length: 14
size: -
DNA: TGTGCCAGCAGCTTAGCCGGCAGCTACTACGAGCAGTACTTC
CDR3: CASSLAGSYYEQYF